This T cell receptor (beta chain) was profiled in a study of monozygotic twins with inflammatory bowel disease. UMIs were attached via template switching, each with a 6-nucleotide sample barcode. TCRdb re-called the 5' RACE reads; every CDR3 protein appears as one record, without DNA. The sample has a few hundred thousand distinct CDR3 sequences. Looked up from germline, CDR1 is MNHNS and CDR2 is SASEGT. The CDR3 length is 12 residues. Sample: blood. The rearrangement joins TRBV6-1 to TRBJ2-7. This clonotype was sampled from a human donor with ulcerative colitis or Crohn's disease, or a healthy co-twin of an affected twin (not recorded which). CDR3: CASRDRSYEQYF.